This T cell receptor (beta chain) was sequenced in a study of T cell repertoires in cytomegalovirus infection. Regarding the study as a whole: HLA-C-restricted CMV clonotypes gave the most frequent clonotype in two of eight donors.

V was clipped by 6 bases and J by 2 bases, with 17 bases between them. Germline-derived CDR1 and CDR2 are ENHRY and SYGVKD. This CDR3 has 16 amino acids. As to this clonotype: Antigen unknown.

TCRdb reprocessed the reads with MiXCR, giving one entry per CDR3 protein. The profile shows 150,000 to 200,000 distinct CDR3 sequences, roughly 14% of them singletons. This chain joins TRBV10-3 and TRBJ1-3; a weak D match, TRBD1 (5 bases). Sequences were obtained from PBMCs. The receptor's source is a human donor in good health (CMV status not recorded). Some clones in this sample may be carry-over from other donors' samples. The CDR3 loop is CAISDLVSGPGNTIYF. In DNA, the CDR3 is TGTGCCATCAGCGACCTAGTTTCGGGGCCTGGAAACACCATATATTTT.